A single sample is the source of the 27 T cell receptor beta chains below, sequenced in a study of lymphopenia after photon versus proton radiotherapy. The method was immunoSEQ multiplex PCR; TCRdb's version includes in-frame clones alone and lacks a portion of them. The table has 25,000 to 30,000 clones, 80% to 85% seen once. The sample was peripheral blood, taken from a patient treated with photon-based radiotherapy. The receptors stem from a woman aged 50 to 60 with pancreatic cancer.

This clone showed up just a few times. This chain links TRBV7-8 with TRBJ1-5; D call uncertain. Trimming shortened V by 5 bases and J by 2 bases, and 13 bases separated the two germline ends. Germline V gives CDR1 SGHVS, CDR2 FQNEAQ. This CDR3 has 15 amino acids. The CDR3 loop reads CASSPHSPGNQPQHF. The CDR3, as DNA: TGTGCCAGCAGCCCGCATTCTCCGGGCAATCAGCCCCAGCATTTT.

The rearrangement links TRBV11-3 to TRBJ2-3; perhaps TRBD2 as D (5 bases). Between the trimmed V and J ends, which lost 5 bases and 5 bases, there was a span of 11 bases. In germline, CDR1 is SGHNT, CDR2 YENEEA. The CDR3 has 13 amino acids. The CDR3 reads CASSPSGKDTQYF. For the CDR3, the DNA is TGTGCCAGCAGCCCCTCGGGGAAAGATACGCAGTATTTT.

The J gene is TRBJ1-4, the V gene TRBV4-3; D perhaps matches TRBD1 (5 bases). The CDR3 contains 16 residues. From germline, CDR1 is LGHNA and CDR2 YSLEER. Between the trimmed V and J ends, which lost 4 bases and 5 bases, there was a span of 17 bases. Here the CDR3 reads CASSRIGEKGNEKLFF. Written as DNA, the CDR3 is TGCGCCAGCAGCCGGATAGGGGAAAAGGGCAATGAAAAACTGTTTTTT.

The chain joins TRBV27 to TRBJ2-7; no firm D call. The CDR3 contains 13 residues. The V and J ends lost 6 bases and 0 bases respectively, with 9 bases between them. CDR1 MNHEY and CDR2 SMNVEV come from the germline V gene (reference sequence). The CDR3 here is CASSLGDSYEQYF. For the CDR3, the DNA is TGTGCCAGCAGCCTTGGCGACTCCTACGAGCAGTACTTC.

CDR3 region: CASSEPGGSTYGYTF. Written as DNA, the CDR3 is TGCGCCAGCAGCGAGCCAGGGGGCTCAACTTATGGCTACACCTTC. V usage is TRBV5-1 and J usage is TRBJ1-2; 8 bases fit TRBD1. CDR1 and CDR2 (germline): SGHRS, YFSETQ. The CDR3 has 15 residues. Germline trimming cut 4 bases from V and 5 bases from J; bases unmatched to any gene: 10.

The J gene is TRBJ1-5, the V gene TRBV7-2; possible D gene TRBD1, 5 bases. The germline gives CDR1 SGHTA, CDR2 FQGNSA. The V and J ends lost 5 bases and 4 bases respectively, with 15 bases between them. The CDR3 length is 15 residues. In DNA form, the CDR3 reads TGTGCCAGCAGCGTTGGGGCGGGGGGGAATCAGCCCCAGCATTTT. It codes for CASSVGAGGNQPQHF. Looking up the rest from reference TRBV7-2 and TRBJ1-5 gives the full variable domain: GAGVSQSPSNKVTEKGKDVELRCDPISGHTALYWYRQSLGQGLEFLIYFQGNSAPDKSGLPSDRFSAERTGGSVSTLTIQRTQQEDSAVYLCASSVGAGGNQPQHFGDGTRLSIL.

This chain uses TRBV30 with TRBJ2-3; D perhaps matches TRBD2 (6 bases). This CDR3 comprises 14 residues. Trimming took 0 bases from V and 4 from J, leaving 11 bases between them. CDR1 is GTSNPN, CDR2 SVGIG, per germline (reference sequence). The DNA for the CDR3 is TGTGCCTGGAGTGTAGGCGGGACTTCAGATACGCAGTATTTT. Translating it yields CAWSVGGTSDTQYF. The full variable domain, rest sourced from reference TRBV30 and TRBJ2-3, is SQTIHQWPATLVQPVGSPLSLECTVEGTSNPNLYWYRQAAGRGLQLLFYSVGIGQISSEVPQNLSASRPQDRQFILSSKKLLLSDSGFYLCAWSVGGTSDTQYFGPGTRLTVL.

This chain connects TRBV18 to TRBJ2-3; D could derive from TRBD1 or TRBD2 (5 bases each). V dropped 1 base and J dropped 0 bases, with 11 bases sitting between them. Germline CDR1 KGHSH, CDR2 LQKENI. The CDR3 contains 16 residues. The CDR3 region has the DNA TGTGCCAGCTCACCACTGAGAGGGGTCAGCACAGATACGCAGTATTTT. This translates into CASSPLRGVSTDTQYF.

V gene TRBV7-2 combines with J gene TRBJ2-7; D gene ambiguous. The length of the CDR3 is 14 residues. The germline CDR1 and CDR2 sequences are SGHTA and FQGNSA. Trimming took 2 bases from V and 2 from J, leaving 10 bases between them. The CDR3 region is CASSLNRATYEQYF. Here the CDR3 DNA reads TGTGCCAGCAGCTTAAATAGGGCTACCTACGAGCAGTACTTC.

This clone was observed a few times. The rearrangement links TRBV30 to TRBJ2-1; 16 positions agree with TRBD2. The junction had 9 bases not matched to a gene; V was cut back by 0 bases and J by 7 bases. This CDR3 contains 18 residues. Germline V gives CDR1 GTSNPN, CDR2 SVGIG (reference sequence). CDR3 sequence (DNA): TGTGCCTGGAGTGTCCGAGTCGGGACTAGCGGGAGGGCGAATGAGCAGTTCTTC. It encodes CAWSVRVGTSGRANEQFF. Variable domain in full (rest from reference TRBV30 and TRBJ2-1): SQTIHQWPATLVQPVGSPLSLECTVEGTSNPNLYWYRQAAGRGLQLLFYSVGIGQISSEVPQNLSASRPQDRQFILSSKKLLLSDSGFYLCAWSVRVGTSGRANEQFFGPGTRLTVL.

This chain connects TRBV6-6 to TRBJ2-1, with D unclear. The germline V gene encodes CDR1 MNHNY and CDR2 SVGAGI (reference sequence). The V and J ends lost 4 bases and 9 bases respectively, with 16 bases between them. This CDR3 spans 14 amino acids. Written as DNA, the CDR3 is TGTGCCAGCAGTTCAAGGTCACCACAAGTTGAGCAGTTCTTC. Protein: CASSSRSPQVEQFF.

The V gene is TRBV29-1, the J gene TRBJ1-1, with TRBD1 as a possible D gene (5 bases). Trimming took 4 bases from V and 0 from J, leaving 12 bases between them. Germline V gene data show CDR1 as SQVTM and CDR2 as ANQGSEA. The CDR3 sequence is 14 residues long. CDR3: CSVGMGGMNTEAFF. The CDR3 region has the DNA TGCAGCGTTGGCATGGGGGGGATGAACACTGAAGCTTTCTTT.

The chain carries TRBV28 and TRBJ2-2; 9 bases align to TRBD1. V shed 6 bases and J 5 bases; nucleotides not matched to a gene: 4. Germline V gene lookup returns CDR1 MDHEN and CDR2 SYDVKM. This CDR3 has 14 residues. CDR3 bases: TGTGCCAGCAGGAGGGACAGGGTGACCGGGGAGCTGTTTTTT. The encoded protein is CASRRDRVTGELFF. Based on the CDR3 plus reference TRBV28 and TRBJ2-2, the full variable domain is DVKVTQSSRYLVKRTGEKVFLECVQDMDHENMFWYRQDPGLGLRLIYFSYDVKMKEKGDIPEGYSVSREKKERFSLILESASTNQTSMYLCASRRDRVTGELFFGEGSRLTVL.

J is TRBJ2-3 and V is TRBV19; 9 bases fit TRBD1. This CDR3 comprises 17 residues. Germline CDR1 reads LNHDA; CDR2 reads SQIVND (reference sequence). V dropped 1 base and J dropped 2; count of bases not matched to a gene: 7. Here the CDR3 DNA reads TGTGCCAGTAGTATAGGAGGGGGACAGGGAAACACAGATACGCAGTATTTT. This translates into CASSIGGGQGNTDTQYF.

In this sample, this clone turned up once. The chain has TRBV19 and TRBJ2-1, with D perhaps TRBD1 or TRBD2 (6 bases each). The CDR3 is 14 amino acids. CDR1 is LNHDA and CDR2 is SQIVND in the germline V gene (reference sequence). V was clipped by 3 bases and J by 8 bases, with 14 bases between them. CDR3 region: CASSITGAQDEQFF. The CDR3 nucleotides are TGTGCCAGTAGTATCACGGGGGCGCAAGATGAGCAGTTCTTC. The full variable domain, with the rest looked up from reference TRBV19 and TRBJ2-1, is DGGITQSPKYLFRKEGQNVTLSCEQNLNHDAMYWYRQDPGQGLRLIYYSQIVNDFQKGDIAEGYSVSREKKESFPLTVTSAQKNPTAFYLCASSITGAQDEQFFGPGTRLTVL.

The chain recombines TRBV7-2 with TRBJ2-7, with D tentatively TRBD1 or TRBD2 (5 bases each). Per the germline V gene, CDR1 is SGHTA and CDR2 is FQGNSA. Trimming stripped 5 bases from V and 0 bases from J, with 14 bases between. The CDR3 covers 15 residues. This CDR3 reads CASSPLLGTSYEQYF. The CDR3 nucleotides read TGTGCCAGCAGCCCCTTATTGGGGACCTCCTACGAGCAGTACTTC.

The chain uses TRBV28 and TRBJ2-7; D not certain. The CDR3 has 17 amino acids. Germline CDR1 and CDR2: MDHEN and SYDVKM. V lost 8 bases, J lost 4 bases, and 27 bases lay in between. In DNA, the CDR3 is TGTGCCAGCCATGGTACTGGATCCCTAAAGAGCCGATACGAGCAGTACTTC. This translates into CASHGTGSLKSRYEQYF.

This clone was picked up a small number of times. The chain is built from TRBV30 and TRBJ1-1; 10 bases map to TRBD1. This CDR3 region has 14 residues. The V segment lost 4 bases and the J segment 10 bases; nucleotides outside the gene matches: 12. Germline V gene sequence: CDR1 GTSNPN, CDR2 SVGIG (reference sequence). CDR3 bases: TGTGCCTGGAAGAGGGACAGGGGATTAATGGGAGCTTTCTTT. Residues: CAWKRDRGLMGAFF.

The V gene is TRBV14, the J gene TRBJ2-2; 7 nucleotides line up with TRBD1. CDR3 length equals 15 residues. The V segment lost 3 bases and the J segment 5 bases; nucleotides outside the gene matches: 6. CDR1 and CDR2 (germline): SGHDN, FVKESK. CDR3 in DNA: TGTGCCAGCAGCCATACCCTCAGGGGGACCGGGGAGCTGTTTTTT. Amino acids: CASSHTLRGTGELFF.

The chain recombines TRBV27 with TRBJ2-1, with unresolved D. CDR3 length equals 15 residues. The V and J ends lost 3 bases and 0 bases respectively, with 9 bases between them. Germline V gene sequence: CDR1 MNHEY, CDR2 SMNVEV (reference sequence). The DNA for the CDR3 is TGTGCCAGCAGTTTCGAGGACCGCTCCTACAATGAGCAGTTCTTC. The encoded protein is CASSFEDRSYNEQFF.

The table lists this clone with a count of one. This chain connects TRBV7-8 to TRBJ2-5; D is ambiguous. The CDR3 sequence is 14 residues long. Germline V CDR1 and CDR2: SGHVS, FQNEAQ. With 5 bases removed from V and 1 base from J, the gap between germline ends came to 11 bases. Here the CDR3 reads CASSPETLQETQYF. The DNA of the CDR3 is TGTGCCAGCAGCCCCGAGACGCTCCAAGAGACCCAGTACTTC.

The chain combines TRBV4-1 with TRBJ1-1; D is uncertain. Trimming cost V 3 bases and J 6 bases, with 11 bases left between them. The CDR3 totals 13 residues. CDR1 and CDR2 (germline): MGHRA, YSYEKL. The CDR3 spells CASSQGEGAEAFF. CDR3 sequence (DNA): TGCGCCAGCAGCCAGGGTGAAGGAGCTGAAGCTTTCTTT.

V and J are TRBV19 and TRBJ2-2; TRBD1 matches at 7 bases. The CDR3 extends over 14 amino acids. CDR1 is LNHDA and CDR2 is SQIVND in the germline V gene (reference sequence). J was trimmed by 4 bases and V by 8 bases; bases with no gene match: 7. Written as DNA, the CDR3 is TGTGCCAGTGTTAGACAGGGTGGCACCGGGGAGCTGTTTTTT. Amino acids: CASVRQGGTGELFF.

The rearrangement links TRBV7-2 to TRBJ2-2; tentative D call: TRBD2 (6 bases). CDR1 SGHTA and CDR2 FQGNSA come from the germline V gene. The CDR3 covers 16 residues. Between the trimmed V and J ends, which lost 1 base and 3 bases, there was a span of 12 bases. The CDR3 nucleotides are TGTGCCAGCAGCTTAGGAGTAGCGGTTTACACCGGGGAGCTGTTTTTT. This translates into CASSLGVAVYTGELFF.

The CDR3 nucleotides are TGTGCCAGCAGCTCCACCTTCAGCGCAGGGAGGTCCTACAATGAGCAGTTCTTC. Translated: CASSSTFSAGRSYNEQFF. V is TRBV7-9 and J is TRBJ2-1; possible D gene TRBD2, 6 bases. Germline V gene sequence: CDR1 SEHNR, CDR2 FQNEAQ (reference sequence). The V end was cut by 4 bases, the J end by 1 base, with 20 bases between. The CDR3 spans 18 residues.

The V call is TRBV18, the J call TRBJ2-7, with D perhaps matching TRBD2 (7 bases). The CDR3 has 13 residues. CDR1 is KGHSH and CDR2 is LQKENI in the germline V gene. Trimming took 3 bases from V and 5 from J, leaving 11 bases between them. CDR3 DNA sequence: TGTGCCAGCTCACCCGGGGGGCCCCACGAGCAGTACTTC. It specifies CASSPGGPHEQYF.

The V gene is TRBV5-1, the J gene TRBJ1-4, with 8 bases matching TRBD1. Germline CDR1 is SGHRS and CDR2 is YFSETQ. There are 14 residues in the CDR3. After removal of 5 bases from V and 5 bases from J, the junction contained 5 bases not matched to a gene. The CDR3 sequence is CASRLDRANEKLFF. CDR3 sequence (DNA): TGCGCCAGCAGACTGGACAGGGCAAATGAAAAACTGTTTTTT.